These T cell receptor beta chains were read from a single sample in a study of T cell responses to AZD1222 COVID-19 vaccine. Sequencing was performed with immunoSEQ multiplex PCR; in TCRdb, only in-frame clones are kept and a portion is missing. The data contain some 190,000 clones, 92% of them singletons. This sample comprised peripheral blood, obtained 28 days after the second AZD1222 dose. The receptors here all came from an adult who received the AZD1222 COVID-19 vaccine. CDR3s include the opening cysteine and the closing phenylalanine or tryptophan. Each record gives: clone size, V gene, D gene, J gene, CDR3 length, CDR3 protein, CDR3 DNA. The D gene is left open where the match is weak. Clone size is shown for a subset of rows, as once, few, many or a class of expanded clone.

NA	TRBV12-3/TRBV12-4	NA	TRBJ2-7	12	CASSLGDYEQYF	TGTGCCAGCAGTTTAGGGGATTACGAGCAGTACTTC
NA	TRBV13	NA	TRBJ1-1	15	CASSLIRRGGTEAFF	TGTGCCAGCAGCTTAATTCGGAGGGGAGGGACTGAAGCTTTCTTT
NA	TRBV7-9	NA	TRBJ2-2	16	CASSLVGSLRGGELFF	TGTGCCAGCAGCTTAGTCGGATCCCTACGTGGCGGGGAGCTGTTTTTT
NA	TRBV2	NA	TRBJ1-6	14	CASKGLSYNSPLHF	TGTGCCAGCAAGGGGCTCTCCTATAATTCACCCCTCCACTTT
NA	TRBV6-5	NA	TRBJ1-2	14	CASRGPGAIYGYTF	TGTGCCAGCAGGGGGCCAGGGGCGATCTATGGCTACACCTTC
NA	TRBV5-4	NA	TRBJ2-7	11	CASSRGYEQYF	TGTGCCAGCAGCAGAGGTTACGAGCAGTACTTC
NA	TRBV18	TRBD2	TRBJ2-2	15	CASSSTSGGPGELFF	TGTGCCAGCTCATCGACTAGCGGGGGGCCCGGGGAGCTGTTTTTT
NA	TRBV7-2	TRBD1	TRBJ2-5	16	CASSGPGQGARETQYF	TGTGCCAGCAGCGGTCCGGGGCAGGGGGCAAGGGAGACCCAGTACTTC
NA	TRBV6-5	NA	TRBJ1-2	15	CASSPGRGSNYGYTF	TGTGCCAGCAGCCCGGGGCGTGGGTCTAACTATGGCTACACCTTC
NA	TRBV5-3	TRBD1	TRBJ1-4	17	CARSLGPTGQGGEKLFF	TGTGCCAGAAGCTTGGGCCCCACGGGACAGGGCGGAGAAAAACTGTTTTTT
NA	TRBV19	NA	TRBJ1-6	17	CASRPISRSSYNSPLHF	TGTGCCAGTAGACCCATAAGTCGGAGCTCCTATAATTCACCCCTCCACTTT
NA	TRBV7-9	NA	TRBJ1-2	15	CASSSLRGANYGYTF	TGTGCCAGCAGCTCCCTCCGGGGCGCTAACTATGGCTACACCTTC
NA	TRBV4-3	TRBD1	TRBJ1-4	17	CASSQDRTGWEPEKLFF	TGCGCCAGCAGCCAAGACCGGACAGGATGGGAGCCTGAAAAACTGTTTTTT
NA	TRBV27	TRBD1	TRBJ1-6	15	CASSYGQGISSPLHF	TGTGCCAGCAGTTATGGACAGGGCATAAGTTCACCCCTCCACTTT
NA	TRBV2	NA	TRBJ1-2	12	CASRIGSYGYTF	TGTGCCAGCAGGATAGGCAGCTATGGCTACACCTTC
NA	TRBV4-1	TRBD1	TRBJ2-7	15	CASSQDWTGAYEQYF	TGCGCCAGCAGCCAAGATTGGACAGGGGCCTACGAGCAGTACTTC
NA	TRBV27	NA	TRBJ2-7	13	CASSLQGTYEQYF	TGTGCCAGCAGTTTACAGGGTACCTACGAGCAGTACTTC
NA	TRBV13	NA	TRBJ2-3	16	CASSPSWDPGTDTQYF	TGTGCCAGCAGCCCTAGCTGGGACCCTGGCACAGATACGCAGTATTTT
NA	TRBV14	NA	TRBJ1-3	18	CASSQDLGQGALGNTIYF	TGTGCCAGCAGCCAAGATTTGGGGCAGGGAGCGCTGGGAAACACCATATATTTT
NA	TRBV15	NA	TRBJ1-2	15	CATSRDQGTGYGYTF	TGTGCCACCAGCAGAGATCAGGGGACCGGCTATGGCTACACCTTC
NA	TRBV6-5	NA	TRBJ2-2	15	CASRYTPGTPGELFF	TGTGCCAGCAGATATACACCCGGGACACCCGGGGAGCTGTTTTTT
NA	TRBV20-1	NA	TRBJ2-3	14	CSASRESSTDTQYF	TGCAGTGCTAGTCGAGAATCTAGCACAGATACGCAGTATTTT
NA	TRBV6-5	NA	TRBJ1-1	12	CASSRVNTEAFF	TGTGCCAGCAGTCGGGTGAACACTGAAGCTTTCTTT
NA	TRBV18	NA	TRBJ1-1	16	CASSPQGGELNTEAFF	TGTGCCAGCTCACCTCAAGGGGGGGAACTGAACACTGAAGCTTTCTTT
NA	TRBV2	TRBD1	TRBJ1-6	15	CASSGGGQHNSPLHF	TGTGCCAGCAGTGGGGGGGGACAGCATAATTCACCCCTCCACTTT
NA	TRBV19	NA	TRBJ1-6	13	CASSKGLDSPLHF	TGTGCCAGTAGTAAAGGGCTAGATTCACCCCTCCACTTT
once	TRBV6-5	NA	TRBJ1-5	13	CASSLGLSQPQHF	TGTGCCAGCAGCCTCGGACTATCTCAGCCCCAGCATTTT
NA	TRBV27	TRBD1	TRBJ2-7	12	CASRDRFREQYF	TGTGCCAGCCGGGACAGGTTTCGCGAGCAGTACTTC
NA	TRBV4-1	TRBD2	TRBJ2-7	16	CASSQGLADLGYEQYF	TGCGCCAGCAGCCAAGGACTAGCGGATCTTGGGTACGAGCAGTACTTC
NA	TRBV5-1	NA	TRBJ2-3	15	CASSSGGSAGDTQYF	TGCGCCAGCAGCTCGGGCGGGTCTGCTGGAGATACGCAGTATTTT
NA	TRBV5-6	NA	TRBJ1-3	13	CASSLASGNTIYF	TGTGCCAGCAGCTTAGCCTCTGGAAACACCATATATTTT
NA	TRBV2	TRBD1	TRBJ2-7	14	CASTGTGGVLGQYF	TGTGCCAGCACAGGGACAGGGGGAGTTTTAGGGCAGTACTTC
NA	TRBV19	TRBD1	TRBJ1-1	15	CASRRGTELNTEAFF	TGTGCCAGTAGGAGAGGGACAGAACTTAACACTGAAGCTTTCTTT
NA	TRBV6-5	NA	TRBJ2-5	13	CASRSTPGETQYF	TGTGCCAGCAGATCGACACCTGGAGAGACCCAGTACTTC
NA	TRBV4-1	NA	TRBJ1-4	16	CASSLSASATNEKLFF	TGCGCCAGCAGCCTTTCGGCCTCTGCAACTAATGAAAAACTGTTTTTT
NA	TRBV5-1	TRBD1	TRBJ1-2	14	CASSTGDRGGGYTF	TGCGCCAGCAGCACCGGAGACAGGGGAGGTGGCTACACCTTC
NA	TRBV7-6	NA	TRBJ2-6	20	CASSLISGHPGGGGANVLTF	TGTGCCAGCAGCCTCATATCGGGGCATCCAGGTGGTGGTGGGGCCAACGTCCTGACTTTC